This T cell receptor (beta chain) was sequenced during a study of control samples from healthy donors and cancer patients. The ends lost 4 bases at V and 10 bases at J; junction bases unmatched: 12. The CDR3 is 15 amino acids. Per the germline V gene, CDR1 is MNHEY and CDR2 is SVGAGI. Sequenced by immunoSEQ multiplex PCR; TCRdb stores in-frame clones only, minus some. The profile shows 35,000 to 45,000 clones, roughly 80% of them singletons. This clone was recorded once. Sequences were obtained from blood. The sequence derives from a man in his 60s in good health. This chain joins TRBV6-5 and TRBJ1-5; TRBD1 aligns across 8 bases. This chain's CDR3 is CASSSSRTGRGPQHF. The CDR3 nucleotides are TGTGCCAGCAGTTCCTCTAGGACAGGGCGCGGTCCCCAGCATTTT.